The 28 T cell receptor beta chains in this list originate from one sample, sequenced in a study of blood T cells in healthy people across ages. Combining a sample-barcoded 5' primer with a J-beta primer mix, a second PCR ran for 7 to 11 cycles. TCRdb independently ran MiXCR on the 5' RACE reads; one entry per CDR3 protein. The sample shows approximately 810,000 distinct CDR3 sequences, 25% to 30% of them seen only once. Source material: blood. The receptors originated from a woman of 80 years or more in good health.

On this clonotype itself: Just one base apart from a much larger clone, this may be a read error. The gene calls are TRBV7-8 and TRBJ2-7, with D maybe TRBD2 (7 bases). The CDR3 extends over 15 amino acids. V was trimmed by 1 base and J by 7 bases, leaving 17 bases between them. Germline V gene lookup returns CDR1 SGHVS and CDR2 FQNEAQ. The CDR3 region has the DNA TGTGCCAGCAGCTTAGTGGGGGGGGCCGCAGTTGAGCAGTACTTC. This codes for CASSLVGGAAVEQYF.

As concerns this clonotype: One end of the junction is discordant with germline, which a read error may explain. The rearrangement joins TRBV12-3 or TRBV12-4 to TRBJ2-3, with a possible D match to TRBD2 (6 bases). The CDR3 has 13 amino acids. CDR3 loop: CASSLLATDAQYF. CDR3 in DNA: TGTGCCAGCAGTTTACTAGCGACAGATGCGCAGTATTTT.

A note on this clonotype: The junction does not match germline at one end; this may be a read error. This rearrangement joins TRBV10-3 to TRBJ2-2; weak D call: TRBD1 (6 bases). Germline loops: CDR1 ENHRY, CDR2 SYGVKD. The CDR3 is 13 amino acids. CDR3 in amino acids: CAISERDTGERFF. Written as DNA, the CDR3 is TGTGCCATCAGTGAGAGGGACACCGGGGAGCGGTTTTTT.

The V gene is TRBV5-6, the J gene TRBJ1-2, with 9 bases identical to TRBD1. The CDR3 is 14 residues long. Germline loops: CDR1 SGHDT, CDR2 YYEEEE. Losses at the gene ends were 4 bases for V and 6 bases for J; bases not matched to a gene: 7. The CDR3 region has the DNA TGTGCCAGCAGCGTTCCCGGGACAGGGAATGGCTACACCTTC. Residues: CASSVPGTGNGYTF.

In this sample, this clonotype turned up a few times. The chain combines TRBV7-9 with TRBJ1-2; D is uncertain. Germline lookup yields CDR1 SEHNR and CDR2 FQNEAQ (reference sequence). Trimming took off 5 bases at V and 7 bases at J, with 11 bases between the two ends. CDR3 length equals 12 residues. CDR3 protein: CASSPEGGGYTF. CDR3 sequence (DNA): TGTGCCAGCAGCCCCGAAGGTGGTGGCTACACCTTC.

The chain employs TRBV2 and TRBJ2-4; D might be TRBD1 (6 bases). This CDR3 has 14 amino acids. The V gene's germline CDR1 is SNHLY and CDR2 FYNNEI. Trimming cost V 6 bases and J 3 bases, with 12 bases left between them. In DNA, the CDR3 is TGTGCCAGCAGGGGGACACGGGTCAAAAACATTCAGTACTTC. The encoded protein is CASRGTRVKNIQYF.

The sample holds many counts of this clonotype. This chain links TRBV7-2 with TRBJ1-1; D is uncertain. The CDR3 consists of 12 residues. Germline lookup yields CDR1 SGHTA and CDR2 FQGNSA. V lost 5 bases, J lost 11 bases, and 15 bases lay in between. CDR3 residues: CASSEGDWRAFF. The CDR3 nucleotides are TGTGCCAGCAGCGAGGGAGACTGGCGGGCTTTCTTT.

In its sample, this clonotype was seen many times. The rearrangement joins TRBV7-9 to TRBJ2-3; weak D call: TRBD1 (6 bases). Trimming cost V 1 base and J 1 base, with 18 bases left between them. The CDR3 contains 18 residues. Germline lookup yields CDR1 SEHNR and CDR2 FQNEAQ (reference sequence). CDR3 nucleotide sequence: TGTGCCAGCAGCTTAGGGGACATTGGGACCCCTGGCACAGATACGCAGTATTTT. Protein sequence: CASSLGDIGTPGTDTQYF.

The V gene is TRBV15, the J gene TRBJ2-7, with no clear D. The germline V gene has CDR1 LNHNV and CDR2 YYDKDF (reference sequence). This CDR3 is built from 14 residues. Trimming took 1 base from V and 3 from J, leaving 10 bases between them. In nucleotides, the CDR3 is TGTGCCACCAGCAGAGCCCAAGGCAGCTACGAGCAGTACTTC. This codes for CATSRAQGSYEQYF.

This clonotype was observed at least ten times. This sequence joins TRBV5-5 and TRBJ1-1, with D unresolved. V lost 4 bases, J lost 0 bases, and 10 bases lay in between. CDR1 is SGHKS and CDR2 is YYEKEE in the germline V gene (reference sequence). This CDR3 is built from 14 residues. The CDR3 protein is CASSLQRLNTEAFF. The CDR3 nucleotides are TGTGCCAGCAGCCTTCAGAGGCTGAACACTGAAGCTTTCTTT.

The chain links TRBV20-1 to TRBJ2-4; 14 bases are shared with TRBD2. The J call may be incorrect, as the DNA end agrees better with TRBJ2-5. This CDR3 is built from 16 residues. Germline V CDR1 and CDR2: DFQATT, SNEGSKA (reference sequence). In DNA, the CDR3 is TGCAGTGCCGGGACTAGCGGGGGCCAGTGGCAAGAGACCCAGTACTTC. Translating it yields CSAGTSGGQWQETQYF.

This clonotype was detected ten times or more. The chain carries TRBV7-2 and TRBJ2-4; D gene uncertain. Germline V CDR1 and CDR2: SGHTA, FQGNSA. V gave up 4 bases and J gave up 8 bases, with 9 bases separating them. This CDR3 is 12 amino acids long. The CDR3 DNA follows: TGTGCCAGCAGCTCGGGCCCTTACATTCAGTACTTC. Amino acids: CASSSGPYIQYF.

The chain joins TRBV4-3 to TRBJ2-3; 13 bases line up with TRBD2. Trimming cost V 8 bases and J 1 base; bases outside gene matches: 6. The germline gives CDR1 LGHNA, CDR2 YSLEER. The CDR3 sequence is 16 residues long. The CDR3 nucleotides read TGCGCCAGCCCGGGGACTAGCGGGACCTGCACAGATACGCAGTATTTT. This translates into CASPGTSGTCTDTQYF.

This clonotype was recorded at least ten times. The V and J genes are TRBV27 and TRBJ2-5; D not resolved. Trimming cost V 6 bases and J 13 bases, with 21 bases left between them. Germline CDR1 MNHEY, CDR2 SMNVEV (reference sequence). The CDR3 extends over 13 amino acids. The CDR3, as DNA: TGTGCCAGCAGCCCTCCTTATAAGGGTGAACTGTACTTC. Amino acids: CASSPPYKGELYF.

This clonotype was seen more than once but under ten times. This sequence may be a read error, since a much larger clone differs from it by one base. V gene TRBV7-2 combines with J gene TRBJ2-1; D may correspond to TRBD1 or TRBD2 (5 bases each). CDR3 size: 15 residues. The V and J ends lost 6 bases and 4 bases respectively, with 16 bases between them. Germline values: CDR1 SGHTA, CDR2 FQGNSA. The CDR3 DNA reads as TGTGCCAGCAGTCCCGGACCGGGGCTATACAATGAGCAGTTCTTC. Translation: CASSPGPGLYNEQFF.

A few counts support this clonotype. A much larger clone is a single base away; this may be a read error. The gene calls are TRBV12-3 or TRBV12-4 and TRBJ2-7; D may be TRBD2 (5 bases). CDR3 length: 16 amino acids. V was shortened by 5 bases and J by 7 bases, with 24 bases between the two germline ends. The CDR3 loop reads CASSPSDFYSYNEQYF. The CDR3 DNA sequence: TGTGCCAGCAGTCCCTCGGACTTCTATTCCTACAATGAGCAGTACTTC.

V usage is TRBV20-1 and J usage is TRBJ1-5, with D perhaps matching TRBD1 (5 bases). CDR3 length: 17 residues. Trimming stripped 6 bases from V and 0 bases from J, with 21 bases between. Germline-derived CDR1 and CDR2 are DFQATT and SNEGSKA (reference sequence). The CDR3 nucleotides are TGCAGTGCCACCCCGGGGGGTTGGGACGATAGCAATCAGCCCCAGCATTTT. This encodes CSATPGGWDDSNQPQHF.

This chain links TRBV20-1 with TRBJ1-1; tentative D call: TRBD1 (6 bases). The CDR3 covers 14 residues. V lost 6 bases, J lost 1 base, and 15 bases lay in between. In germline, CDR1 is DFQATT, CDR2 SNEGSKA (reference sequence). CDR3 sequence reads: CSATGGSKNTEAFF. For the CDR3, the DNA is TGCAGTGCAACGGGGGGCAGTAAGAACACTGAAGCTTTCTTT.

As regards this clonotype: Just one base apart from a much larger clone, this may be a read error. This chain uses TRBV20-1 with TRBJ2-7, with 13 bases matching TRBD2. The J call may be wrong; the DNA end is better matched by TRBJ2-5. The germline CDR1 and CDR2 sequences are DFQATT and SNEGSKA (reference sequence). The CDR3 covers 15 residues. Here the CDR3 reads CSALPLAGGRETQYF. The CDR3 DNA is TGCAGTGCCTTACCACTAGCGGGGGGGAGAGAGACCCAGTACTTC.

On this clonotype itself: This may arise from a read error, as a much more abundant clone is one base away. This sequence joins TRBV11-2 and TRBJ1-1, with D hard to call. This CDR3 spans 12 amino acids. CDR1 is SGHAT, CDR2 FQNNGV, per germline. The germline V and J ends were trimmed by 2 bases and 3 bases, with 4 bases remaining between them. The CDR3 nucleotides are TGTGCCAGCAGCTTACAGCACACTGAAGCTTTCTTT. It specifies CASSLQHTEAFF.

This clonotype was seen a handful of times. The chain links TRBV20-1 to TRBJ2-3, with D perhaps TRBD1 or TRBD2 (5 bases each). The CDR3 is made up of 16 amino acids. V was shortened by 6 bases and J by 1 base, with 20 bases between the two germline ends. Germline V gene lookup returns CDR1 DFQATT and CDR2 SNEGSKA (reference sequence). DNA for the CDR3: TGCAGTGCCTTCGAGGGACGGAAAACTGGCACAGATACGCAGTATTTT. Translation gives CSAFEGRKTGTDTQYF.

This chain connects TRBV16 to TRBJ1-1; D is unclear. Germline V gives CDR1 KGHSY, CDR2 FQNENV. The V end lost 1 base, the J end lost 3 bases, and 6 bases lay between the germline ends. This CDR3 spans 13 amino acids. This CDR3 is CASSQFPDTEAFF. CDR3 coding DNA: TGTGCCAGCAGCCAATTCCCAGACACTGAAGCTTTCTTT. The whole variable domain, remainder taken from reference TRBV16 and TRBJ1-1, is GEEVAQTPKHLVRGEGQKAKLYCAPIKGHSYVFWYQQVLKNEFKFLISFQNENVFDETGMPKERFSAKCLPNSPCSLEIQATKLEDSAVYFCASSQFPDTEAFFGQGTRLTVV.

This clonotype was seen ten or more times. This sequence joins TRBV4-2 and TRBJ2-3; D gene unclear. CDR3 length: 12 residues. Germline CDR1 LGHNA, CDR2 YNFKEQ. V was trimmed by 4 bases and J by 7 bases, leaving 9 bases between them. The CDR3, as DNA: TGTGCCAGCAGCCCTGGGCTGAATACGCAGTATTTT. Translated: CASSPGLNTQYF.

This clonotype has a handful of counts. This may be a read error: a much more frequent sequence differs by one nucleotide. The J gene is TRBJ2-1, the V gene TRBV5-1, with TRBD2 matching 9 bases. CDR1 SGHRS and CDR2 YFSETQ come from the germline V gene. The CDR3 totals 18 residues. The chain's CDR3 is CASSLGVSGGLTYDEQFF. The CDR3, as DNA: TGCGCCAGCAGCTTGGGGGTTAGCGGGGGACTAACCTACGATGAGCAGTTCTTC.

The chain employs TRBV9 and TRBJ2-7, with D possibly matching TRBD1 (6 bases). CDR1 SGDLS and CDR2 YYNGEE come from the germline V gene. Trimming took off 6 bases at V and 5 bases at J, with 21 bases between the two ends. The CDR3 sequence is 15 residues long. CDR3 protein: CASNPGRWGQNEQYF. The CDR3 DNA reads as TGTGCCAGCAACCCGGGGCGCTGGGGGCAGAACGAGCAGTACTTC.

This rearrangement joins TRBV7-2 to TRBJ1-2; tentatively, D is TRBD1 (6 bases). This CDR3 region has 14 residues. V lost 5 bases to trimming and J lost 8 bases, with 18 bases between them. The V gene's germline CDR1 is SGHTA and CDR2 FQGNSA. Here the CDR3 reads CASSLWTAEGGYTF. CDR3 nucleotides: TGTGCCAGCAGCCTGTGGACAGCAGAAGGGGGCTACACCTTC.

The table lists this clonotype with many counts. The chain uses TRBV11-3 and TRBJ2-6, with D unclear. V was shortened by 8 bases and J by 0 bases, with 5 bases between the two germline ends. The CDR3 is 13 amino acids. Germline values: CDR1 SGHNT, CDR2 YENEEA. The CDR3 reads CASGPSGANVLTF. DNA of the CDR3: TGTGCCAGCGGGCCCTCTGGGGCCAACGTCCTGACTTTC.

This clonotype was seen only a few times. CDR3 sequence: CASSQVGSGGNEQFF. In nucleotides, the CDR3 is TGTGCCAGCAGCCAAGTCGGTAGCGGGGGCAATGAGCAGTTCTTC. The chain has TRBV3-1 and TRBJ2-1; 9 bases align to TRBD2. CDR1 and CDR2 from the germline V gene are LGHDT and YNNKEL (reference sequence). V lost 1 base, J lost 6 bases, and 4 bases stayed unmatched. The length of the CDR3 is 15 residues.